The clone carrying this TCR beta chain was found a few times. The antigen is unknown. These data originate in a study of blood T cells in healthy people across ages. Whole-study results and caveats: Observed TCR beta diversity showed a strong correlation with the percentage of naive T cells as measured by flow cytometry. Investigators treated diversity estimates from one million T cells as underestimates.

A second PCR of about 6 to 12 cycles used a sample-barcoded 5' primer and a J-beta primer mix. Each CDR3 protein is one row after TCRdb ran MiXCR on the 5' RACE reads. This table has under 2,000,000 distinct CDR3 sequences, 49% appearing once. RNA extraction gave at least 5 micrograms of total RNA per sample. The CDR3 length is 15 residues. Germline V CDR1 and CDR2: SGHKS, YYEKEE (reference sequence). V lost 4 bases and J lost 2; bases outside the gene matches: 5. The specimen sequenced was blood. This TCR was sampled from a woman aged 40 to 55 in good health. V and J are TRBV5-5 and TRBJ2-1, with 8 bases aligning to TRBD1. The CDR3 region is CASSPGGRPYNEQFF. For the CDR3, the DNA is TGTGCCAGCAGCCCAGGGGGCCGGCCCTACAATGAGCAGTTCTTC.